This TCR beta chain derives from a study of siplizumab effects on memory and regulatory T cells. General observations from the study: Naive or memory phenotype assignment was not possible for roughly 80-97% of proliferating CD4+ or CD8+ clones. Naive T cell populations appeared to exhibit greater diversity than memory cells and appeared to be major alloresponse contributors. Siplizumab brought about a significant reduction in alloreactive sequences traceable to unstimulated CD4+ memory cells.

A single count supports this clone. The antigen remains unidentified. The table came from immunoSEQ multiplex PCR; TCRdb's copy has only in-frame clones and leaves some out. The sample shows under 140,000 clones, 80% to 95% of them seen only once. Germline V gives CDR1 SQVTM, CDR2 ANQGSEA. The CDR3 extends over 14 amino acids. The ends lost 5 bases at V and 2 bases at J; junction bases unmatched: 5. The gene calls are TRBV29-1 and TRBJ1-3; 8 bases line up with TRBD1. The receptor's source is a human donor in good health. Specimen: CD4+ T cells sorted from blood. The CDR3 DNA reads TGCAGCGTTTCCTTGGACAGGGCTGGAAACACCATATATTTT. The encoded protein is CSVSLDRAGNTIYF.